This T cell receptor beta chain was profiled in a study of early stage breast cancer tumors. Study-wide background: Most invasive tumors, about 75% of the 16, were ER+/PR+/HER2-. The study's findings and limits: Tumors had approximately 2.5-fold higher T cell density and higher clonality than adjacent normal breast tissue.

Concerning this clone: The antigen is undetermined.

Here immunoSEQ multiplex PCR was the method, and the copy in TCRdb shows in-frame clones only, minus some. In the table there are more than 55,000 clones, roughly 80% of which are singletons. With V trimmed by 3 bases and J by 1 base, 1 base remained unmatched. CDR1 is SGHNT and CDR2 is YYREEE in the germline V gene (reference sequence). The CDR3 is 15 residues long. The chain recombines TRBV5-4 with TRBJ2-1; TRBD2 agrees at 10 bases. This TCR derives from a person in their twenties or thirties with breast cancer. The sample comprised blood. The CDR3 is CASSSTSGSYNEQFF. The DNA for the CDR3 is TGTGCCAGCAGCTCGACTAGCGGGTCCTACAATGAGCAGTTCTTC.